This T cell receptor beta chain was identified in a study of T cells in Graves' hyperthyroidism and ophthalmopathy. This clonotype has only a few counts. V was pared by 5 bases and J by 4 bases, with 20 bases between. The CDR3 is 16 amino acids. CDR1 and CDR2 (germline): SGHVS, FNYEAQ. Amplification targeted TCR beta CDR3 regions from RNA transcripts. The HTBI primer set served for first-round RT-PCR of the TCR CDR3. In TCRdb, the multiplex PCR reads were re-called with MiXCR into one record per CDR3 protein. This sample carries about 200,000 distinct CDR3 sequences, 17% of them seen once, and the ten largest clones take more than 50%.

The sequenced sample was blood. The clonotype comes from a woman between 50 and 59 years old with Graves' hyperthyroidism. J is TRBJ2-5 and V is TRBV7-6; a possible D gene is TRBD2 (6 bases). The CDR3 DNA reads as TGTGCCAGCAGCCCCGATGGGGGGAGTGAAGGAGAGACCCAGTACTTC. As protein: CASSPDGGSEGETQYF.